This T cell receptor beta chain derives from a study of blood T cell repertoires in COVID-19. Study-level background: COVID-19 samples from acute and convalescent phases originated in the United States, Italy and Spain. T cells, B-cell-depleted T cells, or PBMCs supplied cDNA or gDNA.

Germline V gene sequence: CDR1 SGHRS, CDR2 YFSETQ. V dropped 0 bases and J dropped 1; count of bases not matched to a gene: 1. The CDR3 contains 14 residues. Per the original methods: Quantification of nucleated cells was approximated via reference gene primer amplification. Assay: immunoSEQ multiplex PCR; the TCRdb copy retains only in-frame clones and omits some. V and J calls and clone size are copied from that table; D and trimming were computed from the DNA. The sample carries around 47,000 clones, 88% recorded once. This chain connects TRBV5-1 to TRBJ2-7; 7 bases are a match to TRBD1. Material: peripheral blood. The receptor's source is a man aged 50 to 59 with active COVID-19. As DNA, the CDR3 is TGCGCCAGCAGCTTGGAGGGACAGTCCTACGAGCAGTACTTC. Protein sequence: CASSLEGQSYEQYF.